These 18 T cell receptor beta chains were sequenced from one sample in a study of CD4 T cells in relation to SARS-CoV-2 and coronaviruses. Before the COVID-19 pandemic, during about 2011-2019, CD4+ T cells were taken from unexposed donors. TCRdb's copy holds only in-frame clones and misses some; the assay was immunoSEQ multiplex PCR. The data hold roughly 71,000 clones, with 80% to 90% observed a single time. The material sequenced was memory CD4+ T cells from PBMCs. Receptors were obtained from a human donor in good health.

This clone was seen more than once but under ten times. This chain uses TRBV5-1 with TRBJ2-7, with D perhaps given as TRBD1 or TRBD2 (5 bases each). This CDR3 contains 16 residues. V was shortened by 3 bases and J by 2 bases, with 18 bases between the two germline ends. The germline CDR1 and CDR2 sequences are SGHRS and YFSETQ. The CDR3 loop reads CASSSKADTAAYEQYF. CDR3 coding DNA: TGCGCCAGCAGCTCGAAAGCGGACACTGCCGCCTACGAGCAGTACTTC.

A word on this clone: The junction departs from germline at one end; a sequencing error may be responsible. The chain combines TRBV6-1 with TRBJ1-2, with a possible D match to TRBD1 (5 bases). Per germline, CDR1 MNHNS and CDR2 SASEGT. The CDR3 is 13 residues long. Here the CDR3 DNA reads TGTGCCAGCAGTGAAGCGGAGGGGTACCGACCCGCCTTC. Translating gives CASSEAEGYRPAF.

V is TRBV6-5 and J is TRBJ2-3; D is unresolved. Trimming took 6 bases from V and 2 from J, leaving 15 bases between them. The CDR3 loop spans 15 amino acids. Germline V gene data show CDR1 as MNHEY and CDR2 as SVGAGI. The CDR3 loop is CASRRAGLYTDTQYF. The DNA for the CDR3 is TGTGCCAGCAGACGGGCCGGGTTGTACACAGATACGCAGTATTTT.

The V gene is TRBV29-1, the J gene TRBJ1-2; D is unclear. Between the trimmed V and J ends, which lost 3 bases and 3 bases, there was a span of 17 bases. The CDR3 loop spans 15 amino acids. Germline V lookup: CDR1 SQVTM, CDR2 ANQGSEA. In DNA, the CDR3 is TGCAGCGTTGATACTAGTTATGACGGCTACTATGGCTACACCTTC. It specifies CSVDTSYDGYYGYTF.

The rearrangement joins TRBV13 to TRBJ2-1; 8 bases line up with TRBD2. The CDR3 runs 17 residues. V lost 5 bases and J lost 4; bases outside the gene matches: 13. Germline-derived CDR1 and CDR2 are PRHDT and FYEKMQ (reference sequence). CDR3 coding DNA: TGTGCCAGCAGCGAGCGGTCCGGGGGGGCGTATTACAATGAGCAGTTCTTC. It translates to CASSERSGGAYYNEQFF.

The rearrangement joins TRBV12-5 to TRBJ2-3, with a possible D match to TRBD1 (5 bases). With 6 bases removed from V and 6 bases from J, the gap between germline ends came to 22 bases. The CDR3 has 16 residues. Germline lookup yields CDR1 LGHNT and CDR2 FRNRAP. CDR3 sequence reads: CASGSGTGAPEDTQYF. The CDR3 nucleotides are TGTGCTAGTGGGTCCGGAACAGGAGCCCCTGAGGATACGCAGTATTTT.

This CDR3 is CASSMTVGTGTGYYNEQFF. The CDR3 nucleotides are TGTGCCAGTAGTATGACCGTGGGAACCGGGACAGGATACTACAATGAGCAGTTCTTC. V usage is TRBV19 and J usage is TRBJ2-1, with 8 bases lining up with TRBD1. The CDR3 is 19 residues long. Trimming took 3 bases from V and 3 from J; bases not matched to a gene: 16. Germline V lookup: CDR1 LNHDA, CDR2 SQIVND (reference sequence).

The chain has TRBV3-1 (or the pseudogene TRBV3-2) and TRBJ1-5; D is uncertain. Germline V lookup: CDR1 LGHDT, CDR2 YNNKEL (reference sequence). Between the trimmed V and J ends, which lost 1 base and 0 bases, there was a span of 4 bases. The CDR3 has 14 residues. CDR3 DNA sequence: TGTGCCAGCAGCCAAGGACTTAGCAATCAGCCCCAGCATTTT. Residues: CASSQGLSNQPQHF.

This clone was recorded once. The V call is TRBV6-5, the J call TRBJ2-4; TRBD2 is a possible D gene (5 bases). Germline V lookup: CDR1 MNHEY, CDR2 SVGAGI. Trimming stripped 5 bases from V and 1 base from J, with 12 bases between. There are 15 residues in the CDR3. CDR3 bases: TGTGCCAGCAGTCGGGGATCCATCGCCAAAAACATTCAGTACTTC. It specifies CASSRGSIAKNIQYF.

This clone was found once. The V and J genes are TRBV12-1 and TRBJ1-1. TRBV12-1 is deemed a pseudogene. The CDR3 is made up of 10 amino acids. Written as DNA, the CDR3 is TGTGCCAGCAGGGAGGATGAAGCTTTCTTT. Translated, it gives CASREDEAFF.

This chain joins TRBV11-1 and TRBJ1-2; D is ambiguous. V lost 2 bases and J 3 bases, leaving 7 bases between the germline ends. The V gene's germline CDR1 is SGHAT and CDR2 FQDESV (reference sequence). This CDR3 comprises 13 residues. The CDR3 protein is CASSLSRDYGYTF. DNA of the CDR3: TGTGCCAGCAGCTTATCCAGAGACTATGGCTACACCTTC.

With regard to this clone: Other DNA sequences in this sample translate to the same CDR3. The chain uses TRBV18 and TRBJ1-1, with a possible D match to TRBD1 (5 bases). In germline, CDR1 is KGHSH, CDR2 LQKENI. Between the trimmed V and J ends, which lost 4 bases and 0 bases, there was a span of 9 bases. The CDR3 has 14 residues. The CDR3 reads CASSRDGMNTEAFF. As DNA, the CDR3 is TGTGCCAGCTCACGGGACGGAATGAACACTGAAGCTTTCTTT.

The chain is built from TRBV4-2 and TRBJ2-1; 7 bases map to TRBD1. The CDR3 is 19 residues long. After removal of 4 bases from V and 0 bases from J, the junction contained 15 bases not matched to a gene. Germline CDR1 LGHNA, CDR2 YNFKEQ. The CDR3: CASSPPARQGFSSYNEQFF. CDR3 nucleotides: TGTGCCAGCAGCCCCCCAGCAAGACAGGGATTTAGCTCCTACAATGAGCAGTTCTTC.

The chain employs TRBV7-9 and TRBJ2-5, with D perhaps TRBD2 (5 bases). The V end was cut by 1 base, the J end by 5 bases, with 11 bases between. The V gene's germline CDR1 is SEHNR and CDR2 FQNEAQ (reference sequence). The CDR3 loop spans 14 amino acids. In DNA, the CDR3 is TGTGCCAGCAGCTTAGTACGGGGTGACGAGACCCAGTACTTC. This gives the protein CASSLVRGDETQYF. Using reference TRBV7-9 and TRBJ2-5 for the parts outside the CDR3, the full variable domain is DTGVSQNPRHKITKRGQNVTFRCDPISEHNRLYWYRQTLGQGPEFLTYFQNEAQLEKSRLLSDRFSAERPKGSFSTLEIQRTEQGDSAMYLCASSLVRGDETQYFGPGTRLLVL.

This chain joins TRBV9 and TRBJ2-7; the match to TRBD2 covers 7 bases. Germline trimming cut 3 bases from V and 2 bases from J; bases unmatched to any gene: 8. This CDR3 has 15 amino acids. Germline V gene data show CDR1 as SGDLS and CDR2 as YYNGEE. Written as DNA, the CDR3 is TGTGCCAGCAGCGAGGGAGCGGGAATTACCTACGAGCAGTACTTC. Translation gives CASSEGAGITYEQYF.

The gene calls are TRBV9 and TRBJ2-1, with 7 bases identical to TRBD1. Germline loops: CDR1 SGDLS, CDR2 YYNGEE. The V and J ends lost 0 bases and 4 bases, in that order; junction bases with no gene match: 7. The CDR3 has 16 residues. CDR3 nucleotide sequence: TGTGCCAGCAGCGTAGAAGTGGGACAGAGATACAATGAGCAGTTCTTC. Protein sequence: CASSVEVGQRYNEQFF.

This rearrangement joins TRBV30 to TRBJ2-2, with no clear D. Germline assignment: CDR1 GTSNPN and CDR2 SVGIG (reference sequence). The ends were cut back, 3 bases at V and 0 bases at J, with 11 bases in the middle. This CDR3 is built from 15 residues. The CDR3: CAWRPWHANTGELFF. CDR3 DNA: TGTGCCTGGAGACCGTGGCATGCGAACACCGGGGAGCTGTTTTTT.

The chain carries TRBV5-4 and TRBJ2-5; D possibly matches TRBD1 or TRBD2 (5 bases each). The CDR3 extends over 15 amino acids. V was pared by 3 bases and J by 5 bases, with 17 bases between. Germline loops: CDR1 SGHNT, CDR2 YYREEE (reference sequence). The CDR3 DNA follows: TGTGCCAGCAGCTCCGCGGGCCCAGGGACGGAGACCCAGTACTTC. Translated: CASSSAGPGTETQYF. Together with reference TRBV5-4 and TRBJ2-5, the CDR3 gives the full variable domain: ETGVTQSPTHLIKTRGQQVTLRCSSQSGHNTVSWYQQALGQGPQFIFQYYREEENGRGNFPPRFSGLQFPNYSSELNVNALELDDSALYLCASSSAGPGTETQYFGPGTRLLVL.